Below, 31 T cell receptor beta chains from the same sample are listed, as sequenced in a study of T cell responses to AZD1222 COVID-19 vaccine. Sequencing was performed with immunoSEQ multiplex PCR; in TCRdb, only in-frame clones are kept and a portion is missing. The sample contains some 150,000 clones, roughly 94% of which appear only once. The sample consisted of peripheral blood, taken on day 0 of MenACWY control vaccination. These receptors were taken from an adult in good health.

This chain connects TRBV11-2 to TRBJ2-7; D call uncertain. This CDR3 is built from 13 residues. Germline CDR1 reads SGHAT; CDR2 reads FQNNGV. V was pared by 4 bases and J by 6 bases, with 13 bases between. Here the CDR3 reads CASSSGPPSEQYF. CDR3 nucleotide sequence: TGTGCCAGCAGCTCCGGCCCTCCGAGCGAGCAGTACTTC.

This rearrangement joins TRBV7-7 to TRBJ2-1; D is perhaps TRBD1 or TRBD2 (5 bases each). V was clipped by 4 bases and J by 3 bases, with 13 bases between them. The CDR3 totals 15 residues. Germline V gene data show CDR1 as SSHAT and CDR2 as FNYEAQ (reference sequence). The CDR3 DNA sequence: TGTGCCAGCAGCTCATATGGGGGAGTCTACAATGAGCAGTTCTTC. Translation gives CASSSYGGVYNEQFF.

This chain connects TRBV27 to TRBJ2-7; 7 positions agree with TRBD1. V lost 5 bases, J lost 3 bases, and 16 bases stayed unmatched. CDR1 is MNHEY and CDR2 is SMNVEV in the germline V gene (reference sequence). The length of the CDR3 is 17 residues. CDR3 loop: CASSQTTDRAQYYEQYF. The CDR3 coding sequence is TGTGCCAGCAGTCAAACGACCGACAGGGCTCAATACTACGAGCAGTACTTC.

The rearrangement uses TRBV7-2 and TRBJ1-5; no firm D call. Germline-derived CDR1 and CDR2 are SGHTA and FQGNSA. V lost 5 bases and J lost 2, with 16 bases in between. The CDR3 length is 16 residues. The CDR3 is CASSPQEGPGNQPQHF. As DNA, the CDR3 is TGTGCCAGCAGCCCGCAGGAGGGCCCCGGCAATCAGCCCCAGCATTTT.

The rearrangement uses TRBV6-1 and TRBJ1-6, with D possibly being TRBD1 (6 bases). There are 14 residues in the CDR3. The germline V and J ends were trimmed by 2 bases and 10 bases, with 12 bases remaining between them. Germline assignment: CDR1 MNHNS and CDR2 SASEGT. The CDR3 loop reads CASSETGRGSPLHF. As DNA, the CDR3 is TGTGCCAGCAGTGAAACGGGCAGGGGATCACCCCTCCACTTT.

This chain uses TRBV10-2 with TRBJ1-5, with D perhaps matching TRBD1 (5 bases). With 6 bases removed from V and 6 bases from J, the gap between germline ends came to 18 bases. CDR3 length: 15 residues. Per germline, CDR1 WSHSY and CDR2 SAAADI. The CDR3 sequence is CASRGFRVTRQPQHF. Here the CDR3 DNA reads TGCGCCAGCAGAGGCTTCAGGGTAACGCGTCAGCCCCAGCATTTT.

The rearrangement uses TRBV6-2 or TRBV6-3 and TRBJ1-3; D is unresolved. V shed 2 bases and J shed 9 bases, with 14 bases lying between them. CDR1 and CDR2 (germline): MNHEY, SVGEGT. The CDR3 has 14 amino acids. The CDR3 region is CASSYGGRDSTIYF. The CDR3 nucleotides read TGTGCCAGCAGTTACGGCGGACGGGATAGCACCATATATTTT.

The CDR3: CASSPRGGGSSYNEQFF. The CDR3 coding sequence is TGTGCCAGTAGTCCAAGGGGGGGCGGGAGCTCCTACAATGAGCAGTTCTTC. The V call is TRBV19, the J call TRBJ2-1, with D maybe TRBD2 (7 bases). The CDR3 spans 17 residues. Germline V lookup: CDR1 LNHDA, CDR2 SQIVND (reference sequence). V was clipped by 5 bases and J by 0 bases, with 17 bases between them. Filled out from reference TRBV19 and TRBJ2-1, the complete variable domain reads DGGITQSPKYLFRKEGQNVTLSCEQNLNHDAMYWYRQDPGQGLRLIYYSQIVNDFQKGDIAEGYSVSREKKESFPLTVTSAQKNPTAFYLCASSPRGGGSSYNEQFFGPGTRLTVL.

This sequence joins TRBV5-1 and TRBJ2-2; TRBD2 aligns across 12 bases. V lost 0 bases and J lost 2; bases outside the gene matches: 8. Germline CDR1 reads SGHRS; CDR2 reads YFSETQ. The length of the CDR3 is 19 residues. Here the CDR3 reads CASSLVPLAGGPNTGELFF. The CDR3 DNA reads as TGCGCCAGCAGCTTGGTTCCCCTAGCGGGAGGGCCTAACACCGGGGAGCTGTTTTTT.

This chain joins TRBV5-1 and TRBJ1-1; 7 bases map to TRBD1. V shed 3 bases, J shed 4 bases, and the junction held 3 bases outside the gene matches. The CDR3 length is 13 residues. Germline CDR1 SGHRS, CDR2 YFSETQ. The DNA for the CDR3 is TGCGCCAGCAGCTCCGGACAGGCCACTGAAGCTTTCTTT. Translating gives CASSSGQATEAFF. The full variable domain, with the rest looked up from reference TRBV5-1 and TRBJ1-1, is KAGVTQTPRYLIKTRGQQVTLSCSPISGHRSVSWYQQTPGQGLQFLFEYFSETQRNKGNFPGRFSGRQFSNSRSEMNVSTLELGDSALYLCASSSGQATEAFFGQGTRLTVV.

The chain is built from TRBV24-1 and TRBJ1-1; a weak D match, TRBD1 (5 bases). Germline V gene sequence: CDR1 KGHDR, CDR2 SFDVKD. V was pared by 3 bases and J by 4 bases, with 11 bases between. The CDR3 is 14 amino acids. The CDR3 loop is CATSDPSGGTEAFF. The DNA for the CDR3 is TGTGCCACCAGTGATCCCTCCGGGGGCACTGAAGCTTTCTTT.

V gene TRBV4-3 combines with J gene TRBJ2-7; D might be TRBD1 (6 bases). Deletions cut 0 bases from V and 3 bases from J, with 15 bases between. The CDR3 has 16 amino acids. Germline V gives CDR1 LGHNA, CDR2 YSLEER. CDR3 in amino acids: CASSQDYPDSFYEQYF. The CDR3 DNA reads TGCGCCAGCAGCCAAGATTATCCGGACAGTTTCTACGAGCAGTACTTC.

The chain combines TRBV4-3 with TRBJ1-5; TRBD1 matches 8 bases. Losses at the gene ends were 4 bases for V and 5 bases for J; bases not matched to a gene: 7. CDR3 length: 15 residues. Germline V gene lookup returns CDR1 LGHNA and CDR2 YSLEER. CDR3 nucleotide sequence: TGCGCCAGCAGCCGGGGGGCAGGGGGCGATCAGCCCCAGCATTTT. It codes for CASSRGAGGDQPQHF.

The table lists this clone with a few counts. V is TRBV19 and J is TRBJ1-5, with 10 bases identical to TRBD1. Germline CDR1 reads LNHDA; CDR2 reads SQIVND (reference sequence). CDR3 length: 17 residues. V dropped 7 bases and J dropped 2; count of bases not matched to a gene: 11. DNA of the CDR3: TGTGCCAGTACCGCCCGGGACAGGGGAGGGGGCAATCAGCCCCAGCATTTT. Its translation: CASTARDRGGGNQPQHF.

V gene TRBV4-1 combines with J gene TRBJ1-2; tentative D call: TRBD1 (5 bases). This CDR3 comprises 17 residues. V lost 4 bases, J lost 0 bases, and 18 bases lay in between. Germline loops: CDR1 MGHRA, CDR2 YSYEKL. CDR3 DNA sequence: TGCGCCAGCAGCCGGATGGCGGACACGCAAGCTAACTATGGCTACACCTTC. Translating it yields CASSRMADTQANYGYTF.

The CDR3 nucleotides read TGTGCCAGCAGTCGGACAGGGAATCGGGGAAACACCATATATTTT. This sequence encodes CASSRTGNRGNTIYF. The chain employs TRBV7-2 and TRBJ1-3; 8 bases fit TRBD1. The CDR3 spans 15 residues. Germline-derived CDR1 and CDR2 are SGHTA and FQGNSA. The ends lost 6 bases at V and 4 bases at J; junction bases unmatched: 8. Based on the CDR3 plus reference TRBV7-2 and TRBJ1-3, the full variable domain is GAGVSQSPSNKVTEKGKDVELRCDPISGHTALYWYRQSLGQGLEFLIYFQGNSAPDKSGLPSDRFSAERTGGSVSTLTIQRTQQEDSAVYLCASSRTGNRGNTIYFGEGSWLTVV.

The chain combines TRBV15 with TRBJ1-1; D perhaps matches TRBD1 (5 bases). Trimming stripped 8 bases from V and 0 bases from J, with 13 bases between. Germline CDR1 reads LNHNV; CDR2 reads YYDKDF (reference sequence). The length of the CDR3 is 14 residues. The CDR3 loop is CATAFRALNTEAFF. As DNA, the CDR3 is TGTGCCACCGCATTCAGGGCCTTGAACACTGAAGCTTTCTTT.

This chain joins TRBV5-8 and TRBJ2-2, with 10 nucleotides matching TRBD1. The J segment lost 5 bases and the V segment lost 4 bases, leaving 8 bases of the junction unmatched. The germline V gene has CDR1 SGHTS and CDR2 YDEGEE. The CDR3 is 16 residues long. CDR3 sequence reads: CASSPRRGQGTGELFF. Here the CDR3 DNA reads TGTGCCAGCAGCCCGCGCCGGGGACAGGGGACCGGGGAGCTGTTTTTT. Drawing the rest from reference TRBV5-8 and TRBJ2-2, the complete variable domain is EAGVTQSPTHLIKTRGQQATLRCSPISGHTSVYWYQQALGLGLQFLLWYDEGEERNRGNFPPRFSGRQFPNYSSELNVNALELEDSALYLCASSPRRGQGTGELFFGEGSRLTVL.

This chain links TRBV11-3 with TRBJ2-1; D gene ambiguous. V gave up 1 base and J gave up 5 bases, with 12 bases separating them. Germline-derived CDR1 and CDR2 are SGHNT and YENEEA. The CDR3 loop spans 15 amino acids. CDR3 region: CASSLGVHLDNEQFF. The CDR3, as DNA: TGTGCCAGCAGCTTAGGCGTCCACCTGGACAATGAGCAGTTCTTC.

The chain recombines TRBV19 with TRBJ1-1, with 12 bases that match TRBD1. After removal of 6 bases from V and 3 bases from J, the junction contained 5 bases not matched to a gene. CDR3 length: 15 amino acids. Germline CDR1 is LNHDA and CDR2 is SQIVND (reference sequence). CDR3 sequence: CASRGQGARDTEAFF. Written as DNA, the CDR3 is TGTGCCAGTAGGGGACAGGGGGCGAGGGACACTGAAGCTTTCTTT.

This clone was counted a single time. The rearrangement uses TRBV5-1 and TRBJ2-1; no firm D call. This CDR3 comprises 14 residues. V was cut by 0 bases and J by 4 bases, with 8 bases left in between. Per germline, CDR1 SGHRS and CDR2 YFSETQ. The CDR3 protein is CASSLGDTYNEQFF. The CDR3 DNA sequence: TGCGCCAGCAGCTTGGGCGACACTTACAATGAGCAGTTCTTC.

The chain employs TRBV11-2 and TRBJ2-1, with D maybe TRBD2 (6 bases). CDR3 length: 15 residues. V was pared by 3 bases and J by 7 bases, with 16 bases between. The germline gives CDR1 SGHAT, CDR2 FQNNGV. The CDR3 region has the DNA TGTGCCAGCAGCTTTCATGCGGGACCTAGGAATGAGCAGTTCTTC. It is translated as CASSFHAGPRNEQFF.

The chain combines TRBV27 with TRBJ2-7; possible D gene TRBD1, 6 bases. Between the trimmed V and J ends, which lost 6 bases and 6 bases, there was a span of 12 bases. Germline lookup yields CDR1 MNHEY and CDR2 SMNVEV (reference sequence). There are 12 residues in the CDR3. The CDR3 sequence is CASSPGEPEQYF. The CDR3 DNA is TGTGCCAGCAGCCCAGGGGAACCCGAGCAGTACTTC.

The V call is TRBV3-1 (or the pseudogene TRBV3-2), the J call TRBJ1-3; perhaps TRBD1 as D (6 bases). The ends were cut back, 5 bases at V and 4 bases at J, with 15 bases in the middle. The CDR3 loop spans 15 amino acids. CDR1 is LGHDT, CDR2 YNNKEL, per germline (reference sequence). The CDR3 loop reads CASSATGMAGNTIYF. CDR3 DNA sequence: TGTGCCAGCAGCGCTACAGGGATGGCGGGAAACACCATATATTTT.

The chain has TRBV7-9 and TRBJ1-1, with 8 positions matching TRBD1. The CDR3 spans 13 residues. V gave up 5 bases and J gave up 5 bases; unmatched junction bases: 4. Looked up from germline, CDR1 is SEHNR and CDR2 is FQNEAQ (reference sequence). CDR3 residues: CASSQDRVTEAFF. The CDR3 DNA follows: TGTGCCAGCAGCCAGGACAGGGTTACTGAAGCTTTCTTT.

The CDR3 sequence: CASSFYGAGLRRNGEAFF. CDR3 in DNA: TGTGCCAGCAGCTTTTATGGGGCGGGCCTTCGTAGGAATGGTGAAGCTTTCTTT. V is TRBV7-9 and J is TRBJ1-1; TRBD1 is a possible D gene (5 bases). Germline loops: CDR1 SEHNR, CDR2 FQNEAQ (reference sequence). Trimming removed 3 bases from V and 7 bases from J, with 27 bases in between. The CDR3 runs 18 residues.

This clone has only one observation. The chain is built from TRBV19 and TRBJ1-2; TRBD1 aligns across 9 bases. CDR3 length equals 17 residues. Germline CDR1 is LNHDA and CDR2 is SQIVND (reference sequence). The junction had 14 bases not matched to a gene; V was cut back by 5 bases and J by 4 bases. For the CDR3, the DNA is TGTGCCAGTAGTGCCTACTATTCGGGGACAGGGACCTATGGCTACACCTTC. Translation gives CASSAYYSGTGTYGYTF.

The chain joins TRBV24-1 to TRBJ2-2; D gene ambiguous. V shed 7 bases and J shed 2 bases, with 10 bases lying between them. Germline V gene lookup returns CDR1 KGHDR and CDR2 SFDVKD. CDR3 length: 14 amino acids. The CDR3 DNA follows: TGTGCCACCAGACAAGGCATCAACACCGGGGAGCTGTTTTTT. Translation: CATRQGINTGELFF.

V usage is TRBV19 and J usage is TRBJ2-3, with no clear D. This CDR3 has 13 residues. Per germline, CDR1 LNHDA and CDR2 SQIVND (reference sequence). The V end was cut by 3 bases, the J end by 1 base, with 5 bases between. CDR3 nucleotides: TGTGCCAGTAGTATTTGGGGCACAGATACGCAGTATTTT. Its protein product is CASSIWGTDTQYF.

This clone was seen only once. The V and J genes are TRBV25-1 and TRBJ2-7; unclear D gene. CDR3 size: 12 residues. Trimming left V 6 bases short and J 0 bases short, with 6 bases between. CDR1 and CDR2 from the germline V gene are MGHDK and SYGVNS. The DNA of the CDR3 is TGTGCCAGCAGCCTTAGCTCCTACGAGCAGTACTTC. It yields the protein CASSLSSYEQYF.

The chain is built from TRBV24-1 and TRBJ2-5; a possible D gene is TRBD2 (6 bases). V dropped 5 bases and J dropped 2 bases, with 11 bases sitting between them. Germline V gene sequence: CDR1 KGHDR, CDR2 SFDVKD. CDR3 length: 14 residues. The CDR3 sequence: CATSGAGRQETQYF. CDR3 nucleotides: TGTGCCACCAGTGGGGCAGGGAGGCAAGAGACCCAGTACTTC.